This T cell receptor (beta chain) stems from a study of blood T cell repertoires in COVID-19. On the study more broadly: Spain, Italy and the United States supplied samples that represented acute and convalescent COVID-19. PBMCs, B-cell-depleted T cells, or T cells were the source of the cDNA or gDNA that made up the material.

The CDR3 totals 19 residues. J was trimmed by 1 base and V by 4 bases; bases with no gene match: 12. From germline, CDR1 is KGHDR and CDR2 SFDVKD. Per the study methods: Nucleated cell number was recorded as an estimate derived from reference gene primer amplification. Clones were read by immunoSEQ multiplex PCR, and TCRdb kept only the in-frame ones, dropping some. Clonal size and the V and J genes are those of that table, whereas D and trimming came from the DNA. The data show approximately 180,000 clones, with over 65% seen just once and 15% to 20% held by the top ten. Followed over time, Seattle patients had been enrolled while infection was active.

The rearrangement links TRBV24-1 to TRBJ2-6, with 7 bases identical to TRBD1. The clonotype was recovered from a person aged 70 to 85 with COVID-19, enrolled during active disease. The sequenced material came from peripheral blood. CDR3 coding DNA: TGTGCCACCAGTGACCCTAAGCCTGTGACAGGGTCTGGGGCCAACGTCCTGACTTTC. Amino acid sequence: CATSDPKPVTGSGANVLTF.